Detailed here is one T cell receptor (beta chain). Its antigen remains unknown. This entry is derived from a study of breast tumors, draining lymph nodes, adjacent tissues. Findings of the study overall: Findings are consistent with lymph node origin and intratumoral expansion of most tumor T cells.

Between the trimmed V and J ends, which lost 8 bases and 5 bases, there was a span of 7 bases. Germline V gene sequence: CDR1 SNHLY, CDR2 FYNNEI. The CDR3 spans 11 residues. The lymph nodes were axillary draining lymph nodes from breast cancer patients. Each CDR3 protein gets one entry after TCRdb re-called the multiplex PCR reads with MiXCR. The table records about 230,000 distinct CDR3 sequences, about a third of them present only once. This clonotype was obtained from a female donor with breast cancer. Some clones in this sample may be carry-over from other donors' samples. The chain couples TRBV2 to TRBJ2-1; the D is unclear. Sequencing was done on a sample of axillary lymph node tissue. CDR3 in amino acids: CASPPNNEQFF. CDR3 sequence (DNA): TGTGCCAGCCCCCCTAACAATGAGCAGTTCTTC.